This passage covers 15 T cell receptor beta chains from one sample sequenced in a study of shared clonotypes between healthy human individuals. The assay was immunoSEQ multiplex PCR, and TCRdb's table has in-frame clones only and misses some. The data hold roughly 2.2 million clones, with approximately 95% observed a single time. Sequences were obtained from naive CD4+ T cells from PBMCs. Subset of the sample: CD45RA+ positively selected. The receptor set was obtained from a man aged 18 to 29 in good health. Some clones in this sample may be carry-over from other donors' samples.

The chain links TRBV4-2 to TRBJ2-2, with TRBD2 matching 10 bases. The CDR3 length is 16 residues. J gave up 4 bases and V 3 bases, and 5 bases lay outside the gene matches. Germline V gives CDR1 LGHNA, CDR2 YNFKEQ. The CDR3 DNA sequence: TGTGCCAGCAGCCAGGTAGCGGGAGGTGGCACCGGGGAGCTGTTTTTT. This codes for CASSQVAGGGTGELFF.

The chain has TRBV7-8 and TRBJ1-5; 7 nucleotides match TRBD1. The CDR3 has 17 residues. Germline-derived CDR1 and CDR2 are SGHVS and FQNEAQ. J lost 1 base, V lost 4 bases, and 10 bases had no gene match. CDR3 sequence (DNA): TGTGCCAGCAGCTCAGGGGGGGTTGCGAGAAGCAATCAGCCCCAGCATTTT. This encodes CASSSGGVARSNQPQHF.

The rearrangement joins TRBV4-1 to TRBJ2-3; the D gene is possibly TRBD2 (6 bases). V was shortened by 1 base and J by 4 bases, with 18 bases between the two germline ends. Germline V gene data show CDR1 as MGHRA and CDR2 as YSYEKL. The CDR3 contains 17 residues. CDR3 DNA: TGCGCCAGCAGCCAAGTAACAGCTGCTAGCGCCTCAGATACGCAGTATTTT. This translates into CASSQVTAASASDTQYF.

In this sample, this clone turned up once. This sequence joins TRBV7-6 and TRBJ1-4; 9 bases fit TRBD1. Germline assignment: CDR1 SGHVS and CDR2 FNYEAQ. V lost 5 bases and J lost 6; bases outside the gene matches: 10. The CDR3 is 16 residues long. For the CDR3, the DNA is TGTGCCAGCAGCCCCCTCTCCGGGACAGGGCATGAAAAACTGTTTTTT. Translation gives CASSPLSGTGHEKLFF. Drawing the rest from reference TRBV7-6 and TRBJ1-4, the complete variable domain is GAGVSQSPRYKVTKRGQDVALRCDPISGHVSLYWYRQALGQGPEFLTYFNYEAQQDKSGLPNDRFSAERPEGSISTLTIQRTEQRDSAMYRCASSPLSGTGHEKLFFGSGTQLSVL.

This clone was picked up a small number of times. The rearrangement joins TRBV28 to TRBJ1-5, with TRBD1 matching 11 bases. This CDR3 contains 17 residues. Germline-derived CDR1 and CDR2 are MDHEN and SYDVKM. V shed 7 bases and J 3 bases; nucleotides not matched to a gene: 11. The chain's CDR3 is CASISPGQGGDNQPQHF. The CDR3, as DNA: TGTGCCAGCATCTCACCGGGACAGGGGGGAGACAATCAGCCCCAGCATTTT. The full variable domain, with the rest looked up from reference TRBV28 and TRBJ1-5, is DVKVTQSSRYLVKRTGEKVFLECVQDMDHENMFWYRQDPGLGLRLIYFSYDVKMKEKGDIPEGYSVSREKKERFSLILESASTNQTSMYLCASISPGQGGDNQPQHFGDGTRLSIL.

This chain links TRBV5-1 with TRBJ1-1; 9 bases are shared with TRBD1. CDR3 length: 15 amino acids. Germline V gene lookup returns CDR1 SGHRS and CDR2 YFSETQ. Germline trimming cut 4 bases from V and 4 bases from J; bases unmatched to any gene: 8. CDR3: CASSTGQGRGTEAFF. The CDR3 DNA sequence: TGCGCCAGCAGCACGGGACAGGGCCGGGGCACTGAAGCTTTCTTT.

The chain uses TRBV11-2 and TRBJ2-1, with 8 bases aligning to TRBD1. The V gene's germline CDR1 is SGHAT and CDR2 FQNNGV. The CDR3 consists of 19 residues. V shed 5 bases, J shed 5 bases, and the junction held 20 bases outside the gene matches. In DNA, the CDR3 is TGTGCCAGCAGCACATATTCAAAGAAAGACAGGGGACGGGACAATGAGCAGTTCTTC. Residues: CASSTYSKKDRGRDNEQFF.

This chain uses TRBV7-9 with TRBJ1-1, with 9 bases identical to TRBD1. The CDR3 loop spans 16 amino acids. Losses at the gene ends were 3 bases for V and 8 bases for J; bases not matched to a gene: 13. Germline V gene data show CDR1 as SEHNR and CDR2 as FQNEAQ (reference sequence). The CDR3 nucleotides are TGTGCCAGCAGCTTCGACCTAGGACAGGGGAGGTCAGAAGCTTTCTTT. Amino acid sequence: CASSFDLGQGRSEAFF.

To note about this clone: At the DNA level, this CDR3 is encoded by other sequences in the same sample as well. V and J are TRBV5-1 and TRBJ2-2; the D call may be TRBD1 or TRBD2 (6 bases each). This CDR3 has 16 amino acids. Looked up from germline, CDR1 is SGHRS and CDR2 is YFSETQ. Trimming stripped 0 bases from V and 0 bases from J, with 9 bases between. CDR3 nucleotides: TGCGCCAGCAGCTTGGTGGGGGGCTCGAACACCGGGGAGCTGTTTTTT. Translating it yields CASSLVGGSNTGELFF.

The V call is TRBV27, the J call TRBJ2-3, with D uncertain. This CDR3 has 17 residues. Trimming pared 6 bases from V and 3 bases from J, leaving 22 bases between. In germline, CDR1 is MNHEY, CDR2 SMNVEV (reference sequence). CDR3 in amino acids: CASSSSRRWGRTDTQYF. CDR3 coding DNA: TGTGCCAGCAGCTCTTCCCGAAGATGGGGAAGGACAGATACGCAGTATTTT.

The rearrangement links TRBV28 to TRBJ1-2; D gene uncertain. In germline, CDR1 is MDHEN, CDR2 SYDVKM. The CDR3 is 14 residues long. Between the trimmed V and J ends, which lost 4 bases and 3 bases, there was a span of 12 bases. The CDR3 loop is CASSWTVSDYGYTF. DNA for the CDR3: TGTGCCAGCAGTTGGACGGTAAGCGACTATGGCTACACCTTC.

The gene calls are TRBV7-9 and TRBJ2-7; D is perhaps TRBD1 or TRBD2 (5 bases each). Germline assignment: CDR1 SEHNR and CDR2 FQNEAQ (reference sequence). With 5 bases removed from V and 2 bases from J, the gap between germline ends came to 13 bases. The CDR3 contains 14 residues. CDR3 in DNA: TGTGCCAGCAGCGCCCGGGACGCCCCCTACGAGCAGTACTTC. Residues: CASSARDAPYEQYF.

Concerning this clone: The same CDR3 can be traced to other DNA sequences in this sample. The chain employs TRBV15 and TRBJ1-2; D not certain. The CDR3 runs to 12 residues. V lost 6 bases, J lost 0 bases, and 5 bases lay in between. Germline CDR1 and CDR2: LNHNV and YYDKDF (reference sequence). In nucleotides, the CDR3 is TGTGCCACCAGTTCGGCTAACTATGGCTACACCTTC. Amino acids: CATSSANYGYTF.

The V call is TRBV5-6, the J call TRBJ2-3; 7 bases fit TRBD2. Germline V gene lookup returns CDR1 SGHDT and CDR2 YYEEEE. V was pared by 4 bases and J by 13 bases, with 9 bases of the junction left unmatched. The CDR3 covers 12 residues. The CDR3 DNA is TGTGCCAGCAGCACATTGGGAGGGCGCGAGTATTTT. Its protein is CASSTLGGREYF.

The count of this clone is one. V gene TRBV28 combines with J gene TRBJ2-2, with D perhaps matching TRBD1 or TRBD2 (5 bases each). The germline V gene has CDR1 MDHEN and CDR2 SYDVKM. V lost 8 bases and J 5 bases, leaving 18 bases between the germline ends. This CDR3 comprises 15 residues. The CDR3 here is CASSDGGVITGELFF. CDR3 sequence (DNA): TGTGCCAGCTCGGATGGGGGAGTAATTACCGGGGAGCTGTTTTTT.